These 29 T cell receptor beta chains originate from one sample sequenced in a study of shared clonotypes between healthy human individuals. The repertoire was sequenced with immunoSEQ multiplex PCR; TCRdb's copy has only in-frame clones and lacks some. There are about 680,000 clones in the sample; about 91% occur only once, and approximately 24% lies in the top ten. Terminally differentiated effector memory CD45RA+ cells were excluded by CCR7 positive selection of CD45RO-negative cells. Sequencing input: naive CD8+ T cells sorted from blood. Receptors were obtained from a man under 40 in good health.

This rearrangement joins TRBV7-9 to TRBJ1-3; D is possibly TRBD1 (6 bases). Trimming took off 2 bases at V and 2 bases at J, with 13 bases between the two ends. Germline V gene lookup returns CDR1 SEHNR and CDR2 FQNEAQ (reference sequence). This CDR3 comprises 16 residues. The CDR3 sequence: CASSLTGAMAGNTIYF. The CDR3 nucleotides read TGTGCCAGCAGCTTAACGGGGGCGATGGCTGGAAACACCATATATTTT.

The V call is TRBV11-2, the J call TRBJ2-1; 11 bases map to TRBD2. CDR3 length: 17 amino acids. Germline V lookup: CDR1 SGHAT, CDR2 FQNNGV. J gave up 7 bases and V 6 bases, and 14 bases lay outside the gene matches. The CDR3: CASSMVSGRAVGNEQFF. The DNA for the CDR3 is TGTGCCAGCAGTATGGTTAGCGGGAGGGCCGTCGGAAATGAGCAGTTCTTC.

This chain connects TRBV28 to TRBJ2-7, with 8 bases matching TRBD1. The germline V gene has CDR1 MDHEN and CDR2 SYDVKM. V lost 3 bases to trimming and J lost 3 bases; unmatched junction nucleotides: 10. There are 16 residues in the CDR3. The CDR3 DNA sequence: TGTGCCAGCAGTTTGGGCCTGGGGACAGGCATCTACGAGCAGTACTTC. This sequence encodes CASSLGLGTGIYEQYF.

This rearrangement joins TRBV29-1 to TRBJ2-7; TRBD1 is a possible D gene (6 bases). The germline V gene has CDR1 SQVTM and CDR2 ANQGSEA. CDR3 length: 13 residues. Deletions cut 1 base from V and 3 bases from J, with 10 bases between. The CDR3 is CSVEVGQSYEQYF. The CDR3 bases are TGCAGCGTTGAAGTCGGACAGAGCTACGAGCAGTACTTC.

This chain joins TRBV6-5 and TRBJ2-3; no clear D gene. This CDR3 has 15 residues. Germline values: CDR1 MNHEY, CDR2 SVGAGI. The V end lost 0 bases, the J end lost 0 bases, and 7 bases lay between the germline ends. The CDR3 DNA is TGTGCCAGCAGTTACTCCAGCCGTAGCACAGATACGCAGTATTTT. Translated: CASSYSSRSTDTQYF.

The chain combines TRBV27 with TRBJ2-1; 14 nucleotides match TRBD2. CDR1 MNHEY and CDR2 SMNVEV come from the germline V gene (reference sequence). There are 19 residues in the CDR3. J was trimmed by 5 bases and V by 2 bases; bases with no gene match: 11. The CDR3 protein is CASSLRIPGLAGADNEQFF. The CDR3 bases are TGTGCCAGCAGTTTACGAATCCCGGGACTAGCGGGAGCGGACAATGAGCAGTTCTTC.

The chain links TRBV27 to TRBJ2-7; tentatively, D is TRBD1 (8 bases). V was clipped by 4 bases and J by 10 bases, with 20 bases between them. Germline CDR1 reads MNHEY; CDR2 reads SMNVEV (reference sequence). CDR3 length: 14 residues. The CDR3 here is CASSYVDTGGVQYF. CDR3 nucleotides: TGTGCCAGCAGTTACGTGGACACAGGGGGGGTTCAGTACTTC.

This clone appeared a few times. The CDR3 here is CASSYLEAFF. The CDR3 region has the DNA TGTGCCAGCAGTTACCTAGAAGCTTTCTTT. This rearrangement joins TRBV6-5 to TRBJ1-1, with D hard to call. The germline CDR1 and CDR2 sequences are MNHEY and SVGAGI. The CDR3 sequence is 10 residues long. V lost 2 bases and J 8 bases, leaving 3 bases between the germline ends.

J is TRBJ2-1 and V is TRBV27; no clear D gene. Germline V CDR1 and CDR2: MNHEY, SMNVEV (reference sequence). V gave up 5 bases and J gave up 6 bases, with 8 bases separating them. The CDR3 spans 12 residues. CDR3 in amino acids: CASSPDTNEQFF. CDR3 bases: TGTGCCAGCAGTCCCGACACCAATGAGCAGTTCTTC.

In the case of this clone: This same CDR3 is encoded by further DNA sequences in the sample. This rearrangement joins TRBV6-5 to TRBJ1-1; 8 nucleotides align to TRBD1. Germline CDR1 is MNHEY and CDR2 is SVGAGI. The V and J ends lost 6 bases and 8 bases, in that order; junction bases with no gene match: 5. The CDR3 runs 12 residues. Here the CDR3 reads CASSPGGTEAFF. The CDR3 nucleotides are TGTGCCAGCAGCCCAGGGGGCACCGAAGCTTTCTTT.

The rearrangement uses TRBV4-3 and TRBJ2-7; 8 bases match TRBD2. V gave up 0 bases and J gave up 4 bases; unmatched junction bases: 5. Per the germline V gene, CDR1 is LGHNA and CDR2 is YSLEER. CDR3 length: 15 residues. CDR3 sequence reads: CASSQDFGLAYEQYF. The CDR3 DNA reads as TGCGCCAGCAGCCAAGATTTCGGACTAGCTTACGAGCAGTACTTC.

The chain recombines TRBV7-6 with TRBJ2-7; D ambiguous. CDR1 and CDR2 (germline): SGHVS, FNYEAQ. This CDR3 region has 15 residues. V lost 1 base and J lost 0, with 10 bases in between. CDR3 bases: TGTGCCAGCAGCTTAGAAATAGGCCGCTCCTACGAGCAGTACTTC. Its translation is CASSLEIGRSYEQYF.

The rearrangement joins TRBV7-8 to TRBJ2-3; 12 bases fit TRBD2. The CDR3 totals 17 residues. The V gene's germline CDR1 is SGHVS and CDR2 FQNEAQ. V gave up 5 bases and J gave up 6 bases; unmatched junction bases: 12. DNA for the CDR3: TGTGCCAGCAGCCTCGGGACTAGCGGGTTGATATCGGATACGCAGTATTTT. This gives the protein CASSLGTSGLISDTQYF.

This clone was seen once. The CDR3 DNA sequence: TGTGCCAGCAGCCCCCCAACGATCCACACAGATACGCAGTATTTT. Encoded protein: CASSPPTIHTDTQYF. This rearrangement joins TRBV7-9 to TRBJ2-3; D gene uncertain. Looked up from germline, CDR1 is SEHNR and CDR2 is FQNEAQ (reference sequence). The V end lost 5 bases, the J end lost 2 bases, and 14 bases lay between the germline ends. CDR3 length equals 15 residues.

The chain employs TRBV7-9 and TRBJ2-7; D perhaps matches TRBD1 (6 bases). Trimming took off 1 base at V and 4 bases at J, with 17 bases between the two ends. The CDR3 spans 16 residues. Germline V gene sequence: CDR1 SEHNR, CDR2 FQNEAQ (reference sequence). The CDR3 DNA reads TGTGCCAGCAGCTTAGAGGGGGACCGAATAAGGTACGAGCAGTACTTC. As protein: CASSLEGDRIRYEQYF.

This sequence joins TRBV4-1 and TRBJ1-1, with D perhaps matching TRBD1 (5 bases). Germline CDR1 MGHRA, CDR2 YSYEKL. The CDR3 is made up of 15 amino acids. The V and J ends lost 0 bases and 6 bases respectively, with 14 bases between them. CDR3 DNA sequence: TGCGCCAGCAGCCAAGACGCACAAGGGGTAGCTGAAGCTTTCTTT. This gives the protein CASSQDAQGVAEAFF.

The chain has TRBV29-1 and TRBJ2-1; no definite D call. The CDR3 sequence is 14 residues long. CDR1 and CDR2 from the germline V gene are SQVTM and ANQGSEA. V lost 3 bases, J lost 1 base, and 10 bases lay in between. The CDR3 protein is CSVELGMSYNEQFF. The DNA for the CDR3 is TGCAGCGTTGAGCTAGGGATGTCCTACAATGAGCAGTTCTTC.

The chain combines TRBV18 with TRBJ1-5; TRBD1 might be the D (5 bases). Germline loops: CDR1 KGHSH, CDR2 LQKENI. Trimming took off 0 bases at V and 4 bases at J, with 22 bases between the two ends. This CDR3 has 19 amino acids. CDR3 in DNA: TGTGCCAGCTCACCACCGACAGACGTGGGCTTTGGGTTTAATCAGCCCCAGCATTTT. This gives the protein CASSPPTDVGFGFNQPQHF.

The CDR3 nucleotides are TGTGCCAGCAGCATTTTAGCGGGAGGGGAGCTGTTTTTT. Its translation is CASSILAGGELFF. V gene TRBV5-4 combines with J gene TRBJ2-2, with 8 bases identical to TRBD2. The CDR3 is 13 residues long. The germline V gene has CDR1 SGHNT and CDR2 YYREEE (reference sequence). J gave up 8 bases and V 4 bases, and 4 bases lay outside the gene matches.

V usage is TRBV27 and J usage is TRBJ2-3; D call uncertain. V shed 3 bases and J shed 1 base, with 11 bases lying between them. This CDR3 has 15 residues. Germline V gene data show CDR1 as MNHEY and CDR2 as SMNVEV (reference sequence). The CDR3 here is CASSFTDGRTDTQYF. Written as DNA, the CDR3 is TGTGCCAGCAGTTTCACCGACGGACGCACAGATACGCAGTATTTT.

The chain recombines TRBV28 with TRBJ2-5; the D gene is possibly TRBD2 (5 bases). The CDR3 totals 16 residues. V was shortened by 3 bases and J by 1 base, with 15 bases between the two germline ends. Per the germline V gene, CDR1 is MDHEN and CDR2 is SYDVKM. Here the CDR3 reads CASSFRSPGSQETQYF. CDR3 in DNA: TGTGCCAGCAGTTTTCGTTCACCGGGGAGCCAAGAGACCCAGTACTTC.

The chain joins TRBV7-8 to TRBJ2-1, with 10 bases that match TRBD2. With 5 bases clipped from V and 0 bases from J, the junction kept 10 bases outside the gene matches. The CDR3 covers 18 residues. Per the germline V gene, CDR1 is SGHVS and CDR2 is FQNEAQ. CDR3 nucleotide sequence: TGTGCCAGCAGCGGCCCTAGCGGGAGATTAGTCTCCTACAATGAGCAGTTCTTC. It encodes CASSGPSGRLVSYNEQFF. Using reference TRBV7-8 and TRBJ2-1 for the parts outside the CDR3, the full variable domain is GAGVSQSPRYKVAKRGQDVALRCDPISGHVSLFWYQQALGQGPEFLTYFQNEAQLDKSGLPSDRFFAERPEGSVSTLKIQRTQQEDSAVYLCASSGPSGRLVSYNEQFFGPGTRLTVL.

This clone was recorded a few times. The chain is built from TRBV27 and TRBJ2-7; 9 nucleotides agree with TRBD2. Germline lookup yields CDR1 MNHEY and CDR2 SMNVEV (reference sequence). V shed 5 bases and J 2 bases; nucleotides not matched to a gene: 7. The CDR3 runs to 15 residues. This chain's CDR3 is CASSGEAGGTYEQYF. The CDR3 nucleotides read TGTGCCAGCAGTGGAGAGGCGGGAGGGACCTACGAGCAGTACTTC.

The genes are TRBV13 and TRBJ1-4; perhaps TRBD1 as D (5 bases). V was cut by 2 bases and J by 3 bases, with 7 bases left in between. The germline gives CDR1 PRHDT, CDR2 FYEKMQ (reference sequence). This CDR3 spans 14 amino acids. The CDR3 region has the DNA TGTGCCAGCAGCTTATGGGGGTCTAATGAAAAACTGTTTTTT. The encoded protein is CASSLWGSNEKLFF.

This clone was observed a few times. This chain connects TRBV7-9 to TRBJ1-2, with TRBD1 matching over 7 bases. V lost 4 bases, J lost 8 bases, and 10 bases stayed unmatched. CDR1 and CDR2 (germline): SEHNR, FQNEAQ (reference sequence). CDR3 length equals 14 residues. The CDR3 DNA is TGTGCCAGCAGCTCGACCGACAGGGAGGGAGGCTACACCTTC. Protein product: CASSSTDREGGYTF.

The rearrangement links TRBV5-6 to TRBJ2-5; D possibly corresponds to TRBD2 (5 bases). The CDR3 totals 16 residues. From germline, CDR1 is SGHDT and CDR2 YYEEEE. Trimming stripped 2 bases from V and 5 bases from J, with 19 bases between. CDR3 residues: CASSLGRPAWEETQYF. CDR3 bases: TGTGCCAGCAGCTTAGGCCGGCCAGCGTGGGAGGAGACCCAGTACTTC.

The J gene is TRBJ2-3, the V gene TRBV5-1, with 9 bases lining up with TRBD2. From germline, CDR1 is SGHRS and CDR2 YFSETQ. This CDR3 is 17 amino acids long. J lost 2 bases, V lost 2 bases, and 9 bases had no gene match. DNA of the CDR3: TGCGCCAGCAGCTTCCCCTTGCTAGCGGGAATCACAGATACGCAGTATTTT. Residues: CASSFPLLAGITDTQYF.

The rearrangement uses TRBV19 and TRBJ2-7; the D gene is possibly TRBD2 (6 bases). Germline V lookup: CDR1 LNHDA, CDR2 SQIVND (reference sequence). Trimming stripped 1 base from V and 3 bases from J, with 10 bases between. The CDR3 sequence is 14 residues long. CDR3 bases: TGTGCCAGTAGTATAGCGAGCGGGTACTACGAGCAGTACTTC. It is translated as CASSIASGYYEQYF.

The chain has TRBV6-5 and TRBJ1-2, with 7 bases fitting TRBD1. This CDR3 has 14 residues. Trimming at V came to 0 bases and at J to 4 bases, leaving 2 bases not matched to a gene. Germline CDR1 MNHEY, CDR2 SVGAGI. This CDR3 reads CASSYSTGIYGYTF. CDR3 coding DNA: TGTGCCAGCAGTTACTCGACAGGGATCTATGGCTACACCTTC.